The 18 T cell receptor beta chains below come from one sample, sequenced in a study of CD8+ T cells in alopecia areata. Treatment described: oral pan-JAK inhibitor, 5-10 mg twice daily. TCR sequencing used cDNA made by reverse transcription of extracted RNA. Produced via immunoSEQ multiplex PCR; TCRdb's table is partial and in-frame only. The table includes about 210,000 clones, under 60% detected once. The material sequenced was CD4+ T cells sorted from blood, taken at week 4, from a patient treated with tofacitinib. The receptors shown here come from a human donor with alopecia areata.

The table lists this clone with many counts. The chain recombines TRBV2 with TRBJ2-7; 9 positions match TRBD1. The germline V gene encodes CDR1 SNHLY and CDR2 FYNNEI. The CDR3 consists of 15 residues. With 5 bases clipped from V and 4 bases from J, the junction kept 9 bases outside the gene matches. The DNA of the CDR3 is TGTGCCAGCAGTTCAGGACAGGGGAGAGGGTACGAGCAGTACTTC. Its translation: CASSSGQGRGYEQYF.

The gene calls are TRBV7-3 and TRBJ2-3; D gene uncertain. This CDR3 is built from 13 residues. Germline CDR1 reads SGHTA; CDR2 reads FQGTGA. Trimming stripped 5 bases from V and 2 bases from J, with 8 bases between. CDR3 region: CASSRALTDTQYF. CDR3 DNA sequence: TGTGCCAGCAGCCGGGCCCTCACAGATACGCAGTATTTT.

The chain couples TRBV9 to TRBJ2-5; D may be TRBD2 (7 bases). The CDR3 covers 16 residues. V was trimmed by 0 bases and J by 3 bases, leaving 15 bases between them. Germline lookup yields CDR1 SGDLS and CDR2 YYNGEE. CDR3 sequence (DNA): TGTGCCAGCAGCGTAGTCGGGGGGCTGGGTAAAGAGACCCAGTACTTC. Residues: CASSVVGGLGKETQYF.

This clone was seen repeatedly, ten times or more. V is TRBV7-2 and J is TRBJ1-2; D ambiguous. This CDR3 comprises 13 residues. Germline V CDR1 and CDR2: SGHTA, FQGNSA. Deletions cut 5 bases from V and 4 bases from J, with 11 bases between. CDR3 sequence (DNA): TGTGCCAGCAGCCCCGTCCGGAGCTATGGCTACACCTTC. It translates to CASSPVRSYGYTF.

The rearrangement uses TRBV10-1 and TRBJ1-2, with TRBD1 as a possible D gene (5 bases). CDR3 length equals 15 residues. V gave up 6 bases and J gave up 8 bases, with 22 bases separating them. Germline values: CDR1 WNHNN, CDR2 SYGVQD (reference sequence). The CDR3, as DNA: TGCGCCAGCAGCGGAGACAGCCTCCTCAGGGAGGGCTACACCTTC. Encoded protein: CASSGDSLLREGYTF.

J is TRBJ1-2 and V is TRBV7-8; D ambiguous. CDR3 length equals 13 residues. Germline CDR1 SGHVS, CDR2 FQNEAQ. Trimming removed 0 bases at V and 12 bases at J, with 14 bases between. The CDR3: CASSLAGQLVNTF. CDR3 nucleotide sequence: TGTGCCAGCAGCTTAGCAGGCCAGCTGGTTAACACCTTC.

The V gene is TRBV4-1, the J gene TRBJ1-3; 9 bases map to TRBD1. Per the germline V gene, CDR1 is MGHRA and CDR2 is YSYEKL. The CDR3 contains 17 residues. Losses at the gene ends were 0 bases for V and 1 base for J; bases not matched to a gene: 4. CDR3 in DNA: TGCGCCAGCAGCCAAGACCCGGACAGGGGTTCTGGAAACACCATATATTTT. It translates to CASSQDPDRGSGNTIYF.

The chain uses TRBV9 and TRBJ1-1; D not certain. The germline V gene has CDR1 SGDLS and CDR2 YYNGEE. This CDR3 is 13 amino acids long. V gave up 4 bases and J gave up 8 bases, with 15 bases separating them. The CDR3 here is CASSPKGPSEAFF. The CDR3 coding sequence is TGTGCCAGCAGCCCTAAAGGACCAAGCGAAGCTTTCTTT. The full variable domain, its missing parts supplied by reference TRBV9 and TRBJ1-1, is DSGVTQTPKHLITATGQRVTLRCSPRSGDLSVYWYQQSLDQGLQFLIQYYNGEERAKGNILERFSAQQFPDLHSELNLSSLELGDSALYFCASSPKGPSEAFFGQGTRLTVV.

This chain uses TRBV29-1 with TRBJ1-1; a weak D match, TRBD1 (5 bases). The length of the CDR3 is 13 residues. Germline CDR1 and CDR2: SQVTM and ANQGSEA. V dropped 7 bases and J dropped 4 bases, with 16 bases sitting between them. DNA for the CDR3: TGCAGCGCAACGACAGACCTGAGCACTGAAGCTTTCTTT. This translates into CSATTDLSTEAFF.

This chain joins TRBV5-4 and TRBJ2-3; 11 bases match TRBD1. The CDR3 contains 15 residues. Germline V gene sequence: CDR1 SGHNT, CDR2 YYREEE (reference sequence). V lost 4 bases, J lost 4 bases, and 5 bases stayed unmatched. In DNA form, the CDR3 reads TGTGCCAGCAGCGTAGGGGGACAGGGGGCAGATACGCAGTATTTT. Translating it yields CASSVGGQGADTQYF.

In regard to this clone: The same CDR3 can be traced to other DNA sequences in this sample. The genes are TRBV29-1 and TRBJ1-1, with D perhaps TRBD1 (5 bases). The V gene lost 3 bases and the J gene lost 1 base, with 9 bases spanning the gap. CDR1 is SQVTM and CDR2 is ANQGSEA in the germline V gene. The CDR3 is 13 residues long. In nucleotides, the CDR3 is TGCAGCGTTGAGGGCCAGGGGAACACTGAAGCTTTCTTT. Translating it yields CSVEGQGNTEAFF. The full variable domain, completed using reference TRBV29-1 and TRBJ1-1, is SAVISQKPSRDICQRGTSLTIQCQVDSQVTMMFWYRQQPGQSLTLIATANQGSEATYESGFVIDKFPISRPNLTFSTLTVSNMSPEDSSIYLCSVEGQGNTEAFFGQGTRLTVV.

The chain's CDR3 is CSVGSGGVEQYF. In nucleotides, the CDR3 is TGCAGCGTTGGATCGGGCGGAGTCGAGCAGTACTTC. This chain uses TRBV29-1 with TRBJ2-7; D is ambiguous. The CDR3 extends over 12 amino acids. Germline CDR1 reads SQVTM; CDR2 reads ANQGSEA. Trimming shortened V by 4 bases and J by 6 bases, and 13 bases separated the two germline ends.

The chain combines TRBV2 with TRBJ1-6; D may be TRBD1 (5 bases). The length of the CDR3 is 13 residues. Germline V lookup: CDR1 SNHLY, CDR2 FYNNEI. The V end lost 7 bases, the J end lost 6 bases, and 10 bases lay between the germline ends. The CDR3 reads CASTGEVNSPLHF. The CDR3 DNA is TGTGCCAGCACGGGGGAGGTTAATTCACCCCTCCACTTT.

This chain connects TRBV30 to TRBJ1-2; D is uncertain. V was clipped by 7 bases and J by 4 bases, with 13 bases between them. The CDR3 spans 12 residues. Germline CDR1 reads GTSNPN; CDR2 reads SVGIG (reference sequence). Here the CDR3 DNA reads TGTGCCTCGAAAGGAGTGGGCTATGGCTACACCTTC. Protein sequence: CASKGVGYGYTF.

V is TRBV2 and J is TRBJ2-1, with unresolved D. This CDR3 comprises 11 residues. V was pared by 3 bases and J by 8 bases, with 5 bases between. The germline V gene encodes CDR1 SNHLY and CDR2 FYNNEI. CDR3 sequence: CASSEVDEQFF. CDR3 in DNA: TGTGCCAGCAGTGAGGTGGATGAGCAGTTCTTC.

V usage is TRBV30 and J usage is TRBJ1-5; 9 nucleotides agree with TRBD1. Germline trimming cut 1 base from V and 6 bases from J; bases unmatched to any gene: 4. This CDR3 contains 14 residues. Germline CDR1 reads GTSNPN; CDR2 reads SVGIG (reference sequence). The CDR3 loop is CAWSGGTGSQPQHF. CDR3 nucleotides: TGTGCCTGGAGTGGGGGGACAGGGAGTCAGCCCCAGCATTTT.

For the CDR3, the DNA is TGTGCCTTTGAGGGGACAGGGGTCTACGAGCAGTACTTC. This sequence encodes CAFEGTGVYEQYF. The J gene is TRBJ2-7, the V gene TRBV30, with 10 bases lining up with TRBD1. V lost 7 bases and J lost 3; bases outside the gene matches: 6. Per germline, CDR1 GTSNPN and CDR2 SVGIG (reference sequence). There are 13 residues in the CDR3.

This clone was seen a few times. The gene calls are TRBV5-5 and TRBJ2-3; perhaps D is TRBD1 or TRBD2 (5 bases each). Between the trimmed V and J ends, which lost 4 bases and 4 bases, there was a span of 22 bases. Germline loops: CDR1 SGHKS, CDR2 YYEKEE (reference sequence). The CDR3 covers 17 residues. The CDR3 spells CASSPPGTQLRSDTQYF. The CDR3 nucleotides are TGTGCCAGCAGCCCACCCGGGACCCAACTACGTTCAGATACGCAGTATTTT.